This is a list of T cell receptor beta chains from one sample in a study of cytomegalovirus exposure and HLA in healthy donors. Sequenced by immunoSEQ multiplex PCR; TCRdb stores in-frame clones only, minus some. The sample lists 180,000 or so clones, 80% occurring once. The material sequenced was PBMCs. Receptor source: a woman in her twenties or thirties in good health and CMV-seronegative. Both conserved end residues are part of each CDR3. A D gene is named only where the DNA matches it firmly. A row's size may be missing; if present it is once, few, many or a size class.

J,size,D,V,CDR3,DNA
TRBJ2-7,-,TRBD2,TRBV4-1,CASSQGLAGGYEQYF,TGCGCCAGCAGCCAAGGACTAGCGGGGGGTTACGAGCAGTACTTC
TRBJ2-5,-,-,TRBV5-6,CASSTGGGVETQYF,TGTGCCAGCAGCACTGGGGGAGGAGTCGAGACCCAGTACTTC
TRBJ2-1,-,-,TRBV7-6,CASSQTRWEQFF,TGTGCCAGCAGCCAGACTAGGTGGGAGCAGTTCTTC
TRBJ1-6,few,TRBD1,TRBV6-1,CASSLMTGTDSPLHF,TGTGCCAGCAGTCTGATGACAGGGACTGATTCACCCCTCCACTTT
TRBJ2-7,-,TRBD2,TRBV19,CASSKTSRGLVSYEQYF,TGTGCCAGTAGTAAAACCTCCAGAGGACTAGTTTCCTACGAGCAGTACTTC
TRBJ2-7,-,-,TRBV5-1,CASSSTRPRVSEQYF,TGCGCCAGCAGCTCGACCCGCCCCAGGGTTAGCGAGCAGTACTTC
TRBJ2-7,-,-,TRBV7-7,CASSLRGNLYEQYF,TGTGCTAGCAGCTTACGGGGGAATCTCTACGAGCAGTACTTC
TRBJ2-1,-,TRBD2,TRBV5-1,CASSPGLAGYNEQFF,TGCGCCAGCAGCCCGGGACTAGCGGGTTACAATGAGCAGTTCTTC
TRBJ2-2,-,-,TRBV6-1,CASTGATGELFF,TGTGCCAGCACTGGGGCGACCGGGGAGCTGTTTTTT
TRBJ1-5,-,-,TRBV27,CASSFPKYRASNQPQHF,TGTGCCAGCAGTTTTCCGAAGTATCGCGCTAGCAATCAGCCCCAGCATTTT
TRBJ1-2,-,-,TRBV9,CASSAEGNGYTF,TGTGCCAGCAGCGCGGAGGGCAATGGCTACACCTTC
TRBJ1-1,-,-,TRBV4-1,CASSQFSRDTEAFF,TGCGCCAGCAGCCAATTTTCTCGGGACACTGAAGCTTTCTTT
TRBJ1-1,-,-,TRBV7-2,CASYPLNPPFRMDTEAFF,TGTGCCAGCTATCCCTTGAACCCCCCTTTCAGGATGGACACTGAAGCTTTCTTT
TRBJ2-5,-,TRBD1,TRBV19,CASKGTVGFETQYF,TGTGCCAGTAAGGGGACAGTGGGGTTTGAGACCCAGTACTTC
TRBJ2-3,-,-,TRBV5-1,CASSLATSPSTDTQYF,TGCGCCAGCAGCTTGGCCACGAGCCCTAGCACAGATACGCAGTATTTT
TRBJ2-7,-,-,TRBV10-1,CASSEMSYEQYF,TGCGCCAGCAGTGAGATGAGCTACGAGCAGTACTTC
TRBJ1-5,-,-,TRBV7-2,CASTLSVNQPQHF,TGTGCCAGCACGTTATCGGTCAATCAGCCCCAGCATTTT
TRBJ1-5,-,-,TRBV19,CASRDGTHSNQPQHF,TGTGCCAGTAGGGACGGGACACATAGCAATCAGCCCCAGCATTTT
TRBJ1-2,-,-,TRBV6-6,CASSYGLGYGYTF,TGTGCCAGCAGTTACGGGCTTGGCTATGGCTACACCTTC
TRBJ1-3,-,-,TRBV30,CAWTGDSGNTIYF,TGTGCCTGGACAGGGGACTCTGGAAACACCATATATTTT
TRBJ2-3,-,TRBD2,TRBV7-9,CASSRLHGGDRVTQYF,TGTGCCAGCAGCCGGCTTCACGGGGGGGATCGTGTTACGCAGTATTTT
TRBJ2-7,-,-,TRBV2,CASRPRDNSYEQYF,TGTGCCAGCAGGCCCCGGGACAACTCCTACGAGCAGTACTTC
TRBJ2-1,-,-,TRBV5-1,CASSLGDVNNEQFF,TGCGCCAGCAGCTTGGGCGATGTTAACAATGAGCAGTTCTTC
TRBJ2-5,-,-,TRBV27,CASSFGSGLETQYF,TGTGCCAGCAGTTTTGGCAGCGGGCTGGAGACCCAGTACTTC
TRBJ1-1,-,TRBD1,TRBV30,CAWSVTTGAGPTEAFF,TGTGCCTGGAGTGTGACGACAGGGGCGGGTCCCACTGAGGCTTTCTTT
TRBJ2-2,-,TRBD2,TRBV19,CASIRASGGLRTGELFF,TGTGCCAGTATTCGGGCTAGCGGGGGGCTACGGACCGGGGAGCTGTTTTTT
TRBJ2-7,-,TRBD1,TRBV19,CASSFSWTGSSYEQYF,TGTGCCAGTAGTTTTTCGTGGACAGGGAGCTCCTACGAGCAGTACTTC
TRBJ2-3,-,TRBD2,TRBV2,CASSPLTLRGGPTDTQYF,TGTGCCAGCAGTCCCCTCACGCTGCGGGGGGGCCCCACAGATACGCAGTATTTT
TRBJ1-6,-,-,TRBV6-5,CASRPYRVRNSPLHF,TGTGCCAGCAGACCATACAGGGTTCGGAATTCACCCCTCCACTTT
TRBJ1-2,-,TRBD1,TRBV5-6,CASSVTGGDGYTF,TGTGCCAGCAGCGTGACAGGGGGTGATGGCTACACCTTC
TRBJ1-3,-,TRBD1,TRBV2,CASSEARTGAGNTIYF,TGTGCCAGCAGTGAAGCGAGGACAGGGGCTGGAAACACCATATATTTT
TRBJ1-1,-,-,TRBV6-5,CASNQGGVSTEAFF,TGTGCCAGCAACCAGGGAGGGGTATCCACTGAAGCTTTCTTT
TRBJ2-7,-,TRBD2,TRBV30,CAWSVGGYEQYF,TGTGCCTGGAGTGTCGGGGGGTACGAGCAGTACTTC
TRBJ1-1,-,-,TRBV4-1,CASSLTGYTEAFF,TGCGCCAGCAGTCTTACAGGGTACACTGAAGCTTTCTTT
TRBJ2-7,-,TRBD1,TRBV4-1,CASSHRQQGYEQYF,TGCGCCAGCAGCCACCGCCAACAGGGGTACGAGCAGTACTTC
TRBJ2-3,-,-,TRBV7-2,CASSLAQTDTQYF,TGTGCCAGCAGCTTAGCACAGACAGATACGCAGTATTTT
TRBJ1-2,-,-,TRBV25-1,CASRETVNYGYTF,TGTGCCAGCAGGGAGACCGTTAACTATGGCTACACCTTC
TRBJ1-1,few,TRBD1,TRBV7-3,CASSPQGGYTEAFF,TGTGCCAGCAGCCCACAGGGGGGATACACTGAAGCTTTCTTT
TRBJ1-2,-,-,TRBV27,CASSLSVVEALYGYTF,TGTGCCAGCAGTTTATCGGTGGTGGAGGCTCTGTATGGCTACACCTTC
TRBJ2-1,-,TRBD1,TRBV10-3,CAISGDRAYNEQFF,TGTGCCATCAGTGGGGACAGGGCGTACAATGAGCAGTTCTTC
TRBJ1-2,-,TRBD1,TRBV4-1,CASSPGQANYGYTF,TGCGCCAGCAGCCCAGGACAGGCTAACTATGGCTACACCTTC
TRBJ1-1,-,-,TRBV28,CASSPGGVLRGTEAFF,TGTGCCAGCAGCCCGGGGGGGGTTCTAAGGGGCACTGAAGCTTTCTTT
TRBJ2-7,-,TRBD1,TRBV12-5,CASGGDRTYEQYF,TGTGCTAGTGGGGGGGACAGAACCTACGAGCAGTACTTC
TRBJ1-3,-,-,TRBV4-1,CASSRQGLVFSGNTIYF,TGCGCCAGCAGCCGCCAAGGCCTAGTCTTCTCTGGAAACACCATATATTTT
TRBJ2-7,-,-,TRBV2,CASRDSFSYEQYF,TGTGCCAGCAGGGACAGCTTCTCCTACGAGCAGTACTTC
TRBJ1-4,-,-,TRBV7-3,CASSLGPTEKLFF,TGTGCCAGCAGCTTAGGTCCTACCGAAAAACTGTTTTTT
TRBJ1-2,-,-,TRBV27,CASSETAYYGYTF,TGTGCCAGCAGTGAAACAGCATACTATGGCTACACCTTC
TRBJ1-5,-,TRBD1,TRBV19,CASSIGFRDRSITYQPQHF,TGTGCCAGTAGTATAGGGTTCCGGGACAGGTCTATCACCTATCAGCCCCAGCATTTT
TRBJ1-5,-,-,TRBV19,CASSEVSSNQPQHF,TGTGCCAGTAGTGAGGTATCTAGCAATCAGCCCCAGCATTTT
TRBJ2-3,-,TRBD2,TRBV4-1,CASSQWRGARDTQYF,TGCGCCAGCAGCCAATGGCGGGGGGCCCGAGATACGCAGTATTTT
TRBJ1-1,-,TRBD1,TRBV11-2,CASSPNKAGGNTEAFF,TGTGCCAGCAGCCCAAACAAGGCAGGGGGGAACACTGAAGCTTTCTTT
TRBJ1-1,few,-,TRBV19,CASKDEHRGQAFF,TGTGCCAGTAAAGACGAACATAGGGGTCAAGCTTTCTTT
TRBJ2-1,-,-,TRBV28,CASSLLRTTFSYNEQFF,TGTGCCAGCAGTTTATTAAGGACAACATTCTCCTACAATGAGCAGTTCTTC
TRBJ1-2,once,TRBD1,TRBV19,CASGVRTGEDGYTF,TGTGCCAGTGGGGTGAGGACAGGGGAGGATGGCTACACCTTC
TRBJ2-6,-,-,TRBV19,CASTNRESGANVLTF,TGTGCCAGTACGAACAGGGAATCTGGGGCCAACGTCCTGACTTTC